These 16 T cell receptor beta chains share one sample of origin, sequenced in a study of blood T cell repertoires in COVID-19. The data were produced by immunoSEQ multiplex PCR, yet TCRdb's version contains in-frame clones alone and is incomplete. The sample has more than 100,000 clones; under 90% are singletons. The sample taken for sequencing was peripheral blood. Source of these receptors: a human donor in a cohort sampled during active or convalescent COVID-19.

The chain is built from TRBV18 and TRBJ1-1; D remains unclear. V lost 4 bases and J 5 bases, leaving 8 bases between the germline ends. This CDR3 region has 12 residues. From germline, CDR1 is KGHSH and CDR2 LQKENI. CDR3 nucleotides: TGTGCCAGCTCACAAAAAGAGACTGAAGCTTTCTTT. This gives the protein CASSQKETEAFF.

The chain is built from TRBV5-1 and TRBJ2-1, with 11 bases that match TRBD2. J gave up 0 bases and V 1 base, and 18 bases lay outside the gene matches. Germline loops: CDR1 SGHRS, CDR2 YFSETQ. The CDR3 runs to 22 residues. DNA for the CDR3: TGCGCCAGCAGCTTGCGATACAACCCGGGACTAGCGGCCTCAAGCTCCTACAATGAGCAGTTCTTC. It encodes CASSLRYNPGLAASSSYNEQFF.

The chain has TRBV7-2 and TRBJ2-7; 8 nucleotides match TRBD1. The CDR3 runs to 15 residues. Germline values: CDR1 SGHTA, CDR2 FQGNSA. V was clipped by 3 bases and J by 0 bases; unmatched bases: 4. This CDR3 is CASSFTDRGSYEQYF. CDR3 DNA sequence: TGTGCCAGCAGCTTCACCGACAGGGGCTCCTACGAGCAGTACTTC.

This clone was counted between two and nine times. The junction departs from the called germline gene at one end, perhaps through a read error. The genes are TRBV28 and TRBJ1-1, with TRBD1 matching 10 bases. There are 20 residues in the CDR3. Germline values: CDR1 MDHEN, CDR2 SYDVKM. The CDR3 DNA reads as TGTGCCAGTAGTTACTCCGCCTTATTATTGACAGGGGGCGGGAACACTGAAGCTTTCTTT. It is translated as CASSYSALLLTGGGNTEAFF.

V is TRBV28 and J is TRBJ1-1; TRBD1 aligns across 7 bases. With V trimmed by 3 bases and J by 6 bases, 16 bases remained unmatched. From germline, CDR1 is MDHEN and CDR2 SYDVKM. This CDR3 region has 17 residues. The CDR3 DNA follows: TGTGCCAGCAGTTTTGGCGATTGGGTGCAGGGGGTCTCTGAAGCTTTCTTT. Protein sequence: CASSFGDWVQGVSEAFF.

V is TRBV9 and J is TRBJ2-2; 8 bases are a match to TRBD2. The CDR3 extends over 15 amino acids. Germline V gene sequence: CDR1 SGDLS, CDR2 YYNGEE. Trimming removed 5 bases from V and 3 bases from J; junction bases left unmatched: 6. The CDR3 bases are TGTGCCAGCAGGGCGGGGGGCAGAGACACCGGGGAGCTGTTTTTT. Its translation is CASRAGGRDTGELFF.

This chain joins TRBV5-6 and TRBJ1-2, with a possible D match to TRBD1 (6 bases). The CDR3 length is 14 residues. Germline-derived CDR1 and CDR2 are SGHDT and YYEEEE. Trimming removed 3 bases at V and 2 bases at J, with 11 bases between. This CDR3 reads CASSYGTRNYGYTF. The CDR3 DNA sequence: TGTGCCAGCAGCTATGGGACACGGAACTATGGCTACACCTTC. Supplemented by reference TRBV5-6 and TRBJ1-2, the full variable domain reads DAGVTQSPTHLIKTRGQQVTLRCSPKSGHDTVSWYQQALGQGPQFIFQYYEEEERQRGNFPDRFSGHQFPNYSSELNVNALLLGDSALYLCASSYGTRNYGYTFGSGTRLTVV.

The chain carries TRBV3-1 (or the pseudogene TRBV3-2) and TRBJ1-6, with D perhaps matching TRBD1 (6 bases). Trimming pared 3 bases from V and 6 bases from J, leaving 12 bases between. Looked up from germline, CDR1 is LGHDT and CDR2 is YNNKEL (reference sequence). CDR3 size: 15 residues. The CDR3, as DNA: TGTGCCAGCAGCCATAAATCACAGGGTAATTCACCCCTCCACTTT. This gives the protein CASSHKSQGNSPLHF.

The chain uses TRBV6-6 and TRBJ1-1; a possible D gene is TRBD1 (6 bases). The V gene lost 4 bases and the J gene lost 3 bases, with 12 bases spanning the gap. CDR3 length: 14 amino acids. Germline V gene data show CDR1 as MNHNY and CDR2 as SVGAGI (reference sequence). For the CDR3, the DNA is TGTGCCAGCAGTTTTACAGGGCGGGACACTGAAGCTTTCTTT. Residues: CASSFTGRDTEAFF.

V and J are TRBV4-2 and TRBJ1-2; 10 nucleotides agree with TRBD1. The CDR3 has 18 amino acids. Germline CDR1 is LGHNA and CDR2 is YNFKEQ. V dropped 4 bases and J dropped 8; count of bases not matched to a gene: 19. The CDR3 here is CASSLQPPGTGAIGGYTF. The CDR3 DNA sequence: TGTGCCAGCAGCCTCCAGCCCCCCGGGACAGGGGCGATCGGCGGCTACACCTTC.

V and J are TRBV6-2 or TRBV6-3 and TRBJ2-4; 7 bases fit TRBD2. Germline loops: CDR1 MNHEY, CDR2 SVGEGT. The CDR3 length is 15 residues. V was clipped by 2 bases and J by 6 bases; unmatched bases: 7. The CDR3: CASSYDATSRNIQYF. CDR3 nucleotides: TGTGCCAGCAGTTACGATGCGACTAGCCGAAACATTCAGTACTTC.

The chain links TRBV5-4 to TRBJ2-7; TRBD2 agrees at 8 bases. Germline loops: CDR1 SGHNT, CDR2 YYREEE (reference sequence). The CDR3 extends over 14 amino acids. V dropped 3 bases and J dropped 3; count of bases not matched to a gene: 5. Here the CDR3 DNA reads TGTGCCAGCAGCTCTACAGCGGGGGACTACGAGCAGTACTTC. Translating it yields CASSSTAGDYEQYF. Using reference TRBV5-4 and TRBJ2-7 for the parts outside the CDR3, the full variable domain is ETGVTQSPTHLIKTRGQQVTLRCSSQSGHNTVSWYQQALGQGPQFIFQYYREEENGRGNFPPRFSGLQFPNYSSELNVNALELDDSALYLCASSSTAGDYEQYFGPGTRLTVT.

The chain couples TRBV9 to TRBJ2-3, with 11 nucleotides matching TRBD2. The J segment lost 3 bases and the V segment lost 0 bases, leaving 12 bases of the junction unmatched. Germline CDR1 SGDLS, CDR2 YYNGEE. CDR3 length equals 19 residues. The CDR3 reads CASSVVGYTSGGWTDTQYF. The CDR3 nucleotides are TGTGCCAGCAGCGTAGTGGGGTATACTAGCGGGGGATGGACAGATACGCAGTATTTT.

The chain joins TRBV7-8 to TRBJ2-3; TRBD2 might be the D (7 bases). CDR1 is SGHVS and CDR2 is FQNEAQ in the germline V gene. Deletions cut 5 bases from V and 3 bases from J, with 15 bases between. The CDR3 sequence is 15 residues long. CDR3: CASSARGGSTDTQYF. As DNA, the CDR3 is TGTGCCAGCAGCGCTAGGGGGGGCTCGACAGATACGCAGTATTTT.

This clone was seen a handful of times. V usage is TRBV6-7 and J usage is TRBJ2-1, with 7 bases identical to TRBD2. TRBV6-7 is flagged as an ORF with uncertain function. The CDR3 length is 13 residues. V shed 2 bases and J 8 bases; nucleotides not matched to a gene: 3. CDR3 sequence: CASSYRSGDEQFF. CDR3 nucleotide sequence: TGTGCCAGCAGTTACAGGAGCGGGGATGAGCAGTTCTTC.

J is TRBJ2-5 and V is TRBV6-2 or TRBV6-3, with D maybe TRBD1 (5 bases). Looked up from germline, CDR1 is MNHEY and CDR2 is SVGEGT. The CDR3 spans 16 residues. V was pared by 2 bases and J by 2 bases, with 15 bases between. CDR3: CASSYLGHVGQETQYF. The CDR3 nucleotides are TGTGCCAGCAGTTACCTAGGACATGTTGGTCAAGAGACCCAGTACTTC.